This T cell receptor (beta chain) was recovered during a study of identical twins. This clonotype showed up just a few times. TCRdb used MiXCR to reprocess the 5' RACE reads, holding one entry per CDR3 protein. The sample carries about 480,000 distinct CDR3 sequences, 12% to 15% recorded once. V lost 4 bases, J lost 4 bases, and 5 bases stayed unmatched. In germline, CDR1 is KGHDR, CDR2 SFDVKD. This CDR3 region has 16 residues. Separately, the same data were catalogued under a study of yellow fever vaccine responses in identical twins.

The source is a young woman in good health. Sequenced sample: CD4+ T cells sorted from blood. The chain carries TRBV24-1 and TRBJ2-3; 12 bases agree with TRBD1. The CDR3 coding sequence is TGTGCCACCAGTGAGGCCGGGACAGGGGGCCCAGATACGCAGTATTTT. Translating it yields CATSEAGTGGPDTQYF.